The sequence of this T cell receptor (beta chain) was determined in a study of blood T cells in healthy people across ages. For this clonotype: At one boundary the junction diverges from the germline segment, which might be a read error.

Donors each provided ten milliliters of peripheral blood. The CDR3 extends over 14 amino acids. Germline values: CDR1 SQVTM, CDR2 ANQGSEA. Through a sample-barcoded 5' primer and a J-beta primer mix, a second PCR was run for roughly 6 to 12 cycles. MiXCR, applied by TCRdb to the 5' RACE reads, yields one record per CDR3 protein. The sample has roughly 640,000 distinct CDR3 sequences, approximately 30% seen once. Sequenced sample: blood. The chain combines TRBV29-1 with TRBJ2-2; 8 nucleotides align to TRBD1. The clonotype comes from an elderly woman in good health. This CDR3 is CSVSGQGNTGERFF. The CDR3 DNA sequence: TGCAGCGTTAGTGGACAGGGAAATACCGGGGAGCGGTTTTTT.